This T cell receptor beta chain was retrieved from a study of blood T cells in healthy people across ages. This clonotype was recorded a few times. Its specificity is not known. The CDR3 contains 10 residues. Trimming pared 1 base from V and 12 bases from J, leaving 7 bases between. Sample-barcoded 5' priming and a J-beta primer mix drove a second PCR of roughly 7 to 11 cycles. TCRdb called the 5' RACE reads again in MiXCR, with one record for every CDR3 protein. Altogether 700,000 or so distinct CDR3 sequences are present, about 43% being singletons, with the ten largest covering about 30%. Broader study findings: Among long-lived donors, naive CD4+ cells were more numerous and diversity higher than in aged donors.

The V call is TRBV12-3 or TRBV12-4, the J call TRBJ2-7; D is possibly TRBD1 (5 bases). The material sequenced was blood. The sequence derives from an elderly man in good health. CDR3 residues: CASSLDRLYF. In DNA form, the CDR3 reads TGTGCCAGCAGTTTAGACAGGCTGTACTTC.